This T cell receptor beta chain came from a study of T cells in Graves' hyperthyroidism and ophthalmopathy. Study-wide results and caveats: Blood also contained most expanded thyroid clonotypes above 0.001. Model output signaled ophthalmopathy a median roughly six months ahead of onset.

Each 10 ml fresh peripheral blood draw supplied the PBMCs. Amplified regions were TCR beta CDR3 sequences from RNA transcripts. HTBI primers were employed in a first-round RT-PCR of the TCR CDR3. Each CDR3 protein is one row after TCRdb ran MiXCR on the multiplex PCR reads. The sample gives about 600,000 distinct CDR3 sequences, around 15% of which show up once; about 3.5% is in the top ten. This clonotype has a handful of counts. No antigen is known for it. Trimming took 8 bases from V and 4 from J, leaving 21 bases between them. Germline CDR1 is MDHEN and CDR2 is SYDVKM. CDR3 length equals 15 residues.

The sequence was obtained from a woman aged 40 to 50 with Graves' ophthalmopathy. The sequenced sample consisted of blood. The V gene is TRBV28, the J gene TRBJ2-7; possible D gene TRBD2, 7 bases. The CDR3 is CASGAGAGASYEQYF. The CDR3 DNA reads as TGTGCCAGCGGGGCTGGCGCGGGGGCAAGTTACGAGCAGTACTTC.